Sequencing of this T cell receptor (beta chain) was carried out in a study of blood T cell repertoires in COVID-19. Study-level information: The analysed material was cDNA or gDNA that came from T cells, B-cell-depleted T cells, or PBMCs.

This clone was counted many times. Participant age was roughly 18 to 90 years, and participants resided in roughly 24 US areas. The germline gives CDR1 WNHNN, CDR2 SYGVQD (reference sequence). Trimming at V came to 3 bases and at J to 7 bases, leaving 9 bases not matched to a gene. The CDR3 loop spans 15 amino acids. The repertoire was sequenced with immunoSEQ multiplex PCR; TCRdb's copy has only in-frame clones and lacks some. This sample has about 180,000 clones, with about 80% found just once. V and J are TRBV10-1 and TRBJ2-1, with 7 bases aligning to TRBD2. This TCR was sampled from a man between 60 and 75 years old who had been exposed to COVID-19. Sequenced sample: PBMCs or T cells enriched from blood (not recorded which). Here the CDR3 reads CASSDVSGRTNEQFF. The CDR3 DNA reads TGCGCCAGCAGTGATGTTAGCGGGCGTACGAATGAGCAGTTCTTC.